This passage covers 17 T cell receptor beta chains from one sample sequenced in a study of T-cell reconstitution after alpha-beta-depleted transplantation in children. Unique molecular identifiers tagged the TCRbeta library. TCRdb used MiXCR to reprocess the PCR reads, holding one entry per CDR3 protein. The data contain roughly 790,000 distinct CDR3 sequences, approximately 15% of them singletons. The sample in question was PBMCs, mostly from graft donor cells, obtained 360 days after TCRalphabeta/CD19-depleted stem cell transplant. The receptors were gathered from a male patient aged 10 to 17 who had a stem cell transplant for acute lymphoblastic leukemia, so the T cells may come from the graft donor.

The chain is built from TRBV10-3 and TRBJ2-7, with D perhaps matching TRBD2 (6 bases). From germline, CDR1 is ENHRY and CDR2 SYGVKD. V lost 5 bases and J 1 base, leaving 15 bases between the germline ends. This CDR3 spans 15 amino acids. DNA of the CDR3: TGTGCCATCAGTCCTTCACTAGCTTCGTCCTACGAGCAGTACTTC. This gives the protein CAISPSLASSYEQYF.

The V call is TRBV2, the J call TRBJ2-7, with a weak D call TRBD1 (5 bases). CDR1 is SNHLY and CDR2 is FYNNEI in the germline V gene. The length of the CDR3 is 14 residues. Trimming took off 4 bases at V and 3 bases at J, with 13 bases between the two ends. CDR3 bases: TGTGCCAGCAGTGTAGGGGCACGCAGCTACGAGCAGTACTTC. Translation gives CASSVGARSYEQYF.

This clonotype was counted many times. The rearrangement joins TRBV24-1 to TRBJ2-2; D may correspond to TRBD1 or TRBD2 (5 bases each). Germline CDR1 is KGHDR and CDR2 is SFDVKD. V lost 8 bases, J lost 0 bases, and 9 bases lay in between. The CDR3 loop spans 14 amino acids. Here the CDR3 reads CATTGTPNTGELFF. The CDR3 region has the DNA TGTGCCACCACCGGGACCCCGAACACCGGGGAGCTGTTTTTT.

This chain connects TRBV29-1 to TRBJ1-2, with D maybe TRBD1 (5 bases). CDR1 is SQVTM and CDR2 is ANQGSEA in the germline V gene. Deletions cut 3 bases from V and 8 bases from J, with 13 bases between. The CDR3 contains 12 residues. The DNA of the CDR3 is TGCAGCGTTGACGGAGAGAGGGGAGGCTACACCTTC. Residues: CSVDGERGGYTF.

In this sample, this clonotype turned up many times. The V call is TRBV7-2, the J call TRBJ2-1, with D maybe TRBD1 (5 bases). This CDR3 contains 13 residues. Germline V gene lookup returns CDR1 SGHTA and CDR2 FQGNSA. Trimming removed 2 bases at V and 7 bases at J, with 9 bases between. For the CDR3, the DNA is TGTGCCAGCAGCTTACCCGACAGAAATGAGCAGTTCTTC. The encoded protein is CASSLPDRNEQFF.

The chain is built from TRBV5-1 and TRBJ1-1, with 8 bases that match TRBD1. J lost 6 bases, V lost 0 bases, and 4 bases had no gene match. CDR3 length: 14 residues. The germline gives CDR1 SGHRS, CDR2 YFSETQ. The DNA for the CDR3 is TGCGCCAGCAGCTTGGACGGACAGGGAGCTGAAGCTTTCTTT. Translating gives CASSLDGQGAEAFF. Filled out from reference TRBV5-1 and TRBJ1-1, the complete variable domain reads KAGVTQTPRYLIKTRGQQVTLSCSPISGHRSVSWYQQTPGQGLQFLFEYFSETQRNKGNFPGRFSGRQFSNSRSEMNVSTLELGDSALYLCASSLDGQGAEAFFGQGTRLTVV.

Here the CDR3 DNA reads TGTGCCAGCAGGTACTATCTAGCGTTGGAGTACAATGAGCAGTTCTTC. This translates into CASRYYLALEYNEQFF. This rearrangement joins TRBV5-5 to TRBJ2-1; D perhaps matches TRBD2 (6 bases). V lost 5 bases and J lost 4, with 19 bases in between. The CDR3 sequence is 16 residues long. The V gene's germline CDR1 is SGHKS and CDR2 YYEKEE (reference sequence).

In this sample, this clonotype turned up a few times. The chain employs TRBV3-1 and TRBJ2-1, with 7 nucleotides matching TRBD1. The CDR3 has 15 amino acids. Germline values: CDR1 LGHDT, CDR2 YNNKEL (reference sequence). Trimming at V came to 4 bases and at J to 6 bases, leaving 9 bases not matched to a gene. Here the CDR3 reads CASSPVGTVINEQFF. The CDR3 nucleotides read TGTGCCAGCAGCCCTGTTGGGACAGTCATCAATGAGCAGTTCTTC.

This clonotype was counted at least ten times. The genes are TRBV7-3 and TRBJ2-1; no clear D. V dropped 1 base and J dropped 4 bases, with 8 bases sitting between them. The germline gives CDR1 SGHTA, CDR2 FQGTGA. The CDR3 contains 14 residues. The CDR3 DNA follows: TGTGCCAGCAGCTTAATCCCCGGTTACAATGAGCAGTTCTTC. Protein: CASSLIPGYNEQFF.

V gene TRBV3-1 combines with J gene TRBJ2-3; tentative D call: TRBD1 (5 bases). The CDR3 contains 14 residues. In germline, CDR1 is LGHDT, CDR2 YNNKEL (reference sequence). V dropped 6 bases and J dropped 1 base, with 11 bases sitting between them. This chain's CDR3 is CASRYKGGTDTQYF. CDR3 DNA: TGTGCCAGCAGATACAAAGGGGGCACAGATACGCAGTATTTT.

The table lists this clonotype with a few counts. V is TRBV7-4 and J is TRBJ2-7, with 10 bases that match TRBD2. The CDR3 contains 16 residues. Trimming cost V 4 bases and J 5 bases; bases outside gene matches: 11. Germline-derived CDR1 and CDR2 are SGHVT and SQSDAQ. CDR3 region: CASSSFASGRANEQYF. DNA for the CDR3: TGTGCCAGCAGCTCCTTTGCTAGCGGGAGAGCAAACGAGCAGTACTTC.

The chain carries TRBV18 and TRBJ1-3; 9 bases are shared with TRBD1. CDR1 is KGHSH, CDR2 LQKENI, per germline. The length of the CDR3 is 15 residues. V gave up 6 bases and J gave up 4 bases; unmatched junction bases: 7. The CDR3 sequence is CASSTFGQGGNTIYF. CDR3 coding DNA: TGTGCCAGCTCTACATTCGGACAGGGGGGAAACACCATATATTTT.

Ten or more counts support this clonotype. The chain links TRBV6-1 to TRBJ2-3; tentative D call: TRBD1 (5 bases). The CDR3 sequence is 18 residues long. The V and J ends lost 7 bases and 4 bases respectively, with 27 bases between them. CDR1 is MNHNS and CDR2 is SASEGT in the germline V gene. CDR3 in amino acids: CASTLHGYRKVPADTQYF. CDR3 nucleotide sequence: TGTGCCAGCACCCTCCATGGGTACAGGAAGGTACCCGCAGATACGCAGTATTTT.

This clonotype was detected many times. This chain uses TRBV10-3 with TRBJ2-2; weak D call: TRBD2 (6 bases). Germline-derived CDR1 and CDR2 are ENHRY and SYGVKD. V was clipped by 4 bases and J by 1 base, with 7 bases between them. This CDR3 has 14 residues. CDR3 loop: CAISGRGNTGELFF. In nucleotides, the CDR3 is TGTGCCATCAGTGGGCGGGGGAACACCGGGGAGCTGTTTTTT.

This chain uses TRBV7-6 with TRBJ2-5, with TRBD1 matching over 10 bases. Germline V gives CDR1 SGHVS, CDR2 FNYEAQ. This CDR3 spans 14 amino acids. The V gene end was trimmed by 7 bases and the J gene end by 2 bases; junction bases not matched to a gene: 4. The CDR3 loop reads CASTLDRGQETQYF. CDR3 in DNA: TGTGCCAGCACCCTGGACAGGGGGCAAGAGACCCAGTACTTC.

This clonotype was observed a handful of times. The J gene is TRBJ2-7, the V gene TRBV14; 7 positions match TRBD1. CDR1 is SGHDN, CDR2 FVKESK, per germline. The CDR3 totals 13 residues. V shed 4 bases and J 6 bases; nucleotides not matched to a gene: 6. In DNA form, the CDR3 reads TGTGCCAGCAGCCTTGAGACAGGGCCCGAGCAGTACTTC. Amino acids: CASSLETGPEQYF.

This clonotype appeared a few times. V usage is TRBV19 and J usage is TRBJ2-7; 8 bases are a match to TRBD2. The CDR3 has 15 amino acids. Germline CDR1 and CDR2: LNHDA and SQIVND (reference sequence). Trimming at V came to 3 bases and at J to 0 bases, leaving 4 bases not matched to a gene. In DNA form, the CDR3 reads TGTGCCAGTAGTATCATAGCGGGGCACTCCTACGAGCAGTACTTC. It is translated as CASSIIAGHSYEQYF.